The 17 T cell receptor beta chains given below trace back to one sample, sequenced in a study of cytomegalovirus exposure and HLA in healthy donors. 13 Jbeta primers and 60 Vbeta primers were used for the PCR. The protocol was immunoSEQ multiplex PCR, while the TCRdb copy is restricted to in-frame clones and leaves out a portion. The sample holds around 110,000 clones; around a tenth are singletons and the top ten take around 3%. Material for sequencing was PBMCs. The receptors come from a man between 25 and 39 years old in good health and CMV-seronegative.

The chain recombines TRBV28 with TRBJ2-7; D might be TRBD2 (6 bases). V lost 4 bases to trimming and J lost 1 base, with 17 bases between them. Germline V lookup: CDR1 MDHEN, CDR2 SYDVKM. The CDR3 runs 16 residues. This CDR3 is CASSSGSSLRSYEQYF. CDR3 coding DNA: TGTGCCAGCAGTTCCGGGAGTAGTCTTAGGTCCTACGAGCAGTACTTC.

The CDR3 region is CASSWGVGFPYF. CDR3 in DNA: TGTGCCAGCAGCTGGGGGGTAGGGTTTCCGTACTTC. The J gene is TRBJ2-4, the V gene TRBV7-9; D possibly corresponds to TRBD2 (6 bases). V shed 4 bases and J shed 15 bases, with 16 bases lying between them. The CDR3 is made up of 12 amino acids. Germline-derived CDR1 and CDR2 are SEHNR and FQNEAQ (reference sequence).

The genes are TRBV10-3 and TRBJ2-7; the D is unclear. The CDR3 sequence is 11 residues long. CDR1 and CDR2 from the germline V gene are ENHRY and SYGVKD. V shed 4 bases and J shed 7 bases, with 8 bases lying between them. Here the CDR3 reads CAISAAGEQYF. The DNA of the CDR3 is TGTGCCATCAGTGCAGCCGGGGAGCAGTACTTC.

J is TRBJ2-7 and V is TRBV27; a weak D match, TRBD2 (5 bases). Germline V CDR1 and CDR2: MNHEY, SMNVEV (reference sequence). Deletions cut 0 bases from V and 7 bases from J, with 13 bases between. The CDR3 length is 14 residues. The CDR3 region has the DNA TGTGCCAGCAGTTTATCGACCACCGGCGGGGAGCAGTACTTC. Translating it yields CASSLSTTGGEQYF.

This clone was detected a few times. J is TRBJ1-5 and V is TRBV7-9; 7 nucleotides line up with TRBD1. The length of the CDR3 is 15 residues. Per germline, CDR1 SEHNR and CDR2 FQNEAQ (reference sequence). V shed 8 bases and J 3 bases; nucleotides not matched to a gene: 10. The CDR3 region has the DNA TGTGCCAGCTCTGGGCAGGGGGGACTCAATCAGCCCCAGCATTTT. It codes for CASSGQGGLNQPQHF.

This clone was recorded a few times. This chain uses TRBV5-4 with TRBJ2-1; 9 bases align to TRBD2. The CDR3 covers 15 residues. The V gene end was trimmed by 3 bases and the J gene end by 4 bases; junction bases not matched to a gene: 5. In germline, CDR1 is SGHNT, CDR2 YYREEE (reference sequence). The CDR3 DNA reads as TGTGCCAGCAGCTCAGGACTAGCGTCTTACAATGAGCAGTTCTTC. Residues: CASSSGLASYNEQFF.

With regard to this clone: Sequence at one end of the junction differs from germline and may be a read error. The J gene is TRBJ1-5, the V gene TRBV2; 9 nucleotides line up with TRBD1. The length of the CDR3 is 14 residues. Germline values: CDR1 SNHLY, CDR2 FYNNEI. CDR3 in amino acids: CASRPGTGNRPQHF. The CDR3, as DNA: TGTGCCAGCAGGCCGGGGACAGGGAATCGGCCCCAGCATTTT.

This clone appeared a few times. The V gene is TRBV5-4, the J gene TRBJ2-1; 10 bases are shared with TRBD1. This CDR3 contains 14 residues. The trim removed 4 bases at V and 5 bases at J, leaving 3 bases unmatched. Germline CDR1 reads SGHNT; CDR2 reads YYREEE (reference sequence). In nucleotides, the CDR3 is TGTGCCAGCAGCGGTGGGACAGGGGACAATGAGCAGTTCTTC. Its translation: CASSGGTGDNEQFF.

This clone has only a few counts. The chain employs TRBV19 and TRBJ2-2; 8 positions match TRBD2. Germline-derived CDR1 and CDR2 are LNHDA and SQIVND (reference sequence). The CDR3 runs to 13 residues. The ends lost 7 bases at V and 8 bases at J; junction bases unmatched: 6. The CDR3: CASTGGSGGELFF. The CDR3 coding sequence is TGTGCCAGTACGGGGGGGTCAGGTGGGGAGCTGTTTTTT.

The V gene is TRBV5-1, the J gene TRBJ1-5, with 7 nucleotides matching TRBD1. Looked up from germline, CDR1 is SGHRS and CDR2 is YFSETQ. The CDR3 covers 15 residues. Trimming at V came to 5 bases and at J to 1 base, leaving 6 bases not matched to a gene. This CDR3 reads CASRLETGSNQPQHF. The DNA for the CDR3 is TGCGCCAGCAGATTAGAGACAGGGAGCAATCAGCCCCAGCATTTT.

The gene calls are TRBV6-1 and TRBJ2-7, with D possibly being TRBD2 (5 bases). This CDR3 contains 14 residues. With 4 bases removed from V and 6 bases from J, the gap between germline ends came to 16 bases. Germline V gene data show CDR1 as MNHNS and CDR2 as SASEGT. The CDR3 nucleotides are TGTGCCAGCAGTGCTGACTACCCTTGGGGCGAGCAGTACTTC. Protein: CASSADYPWGEQYF.

This clone was counted a few times. V usage is TRBV9 and J usage is TRBJ2-7, with 11 positions matching TRBD2. The CDR3 is 15 amino acids. J was trimmed by 3 bases and V by 0 bases; bases with no gene match: 2. The V gene's germline CDR1 is SGDLS and CDR2 YYNGEE. Here the CDR3 DNA reads TGTGCCAGCAGCGTAGGGGGGACTAGCGGCTACGAGCAGTACTTC. Translation gives CASSVGGTSGYEQYF.

There are a few counts of this clone. The genes are TRBV5-6 and TRBJ1-2; no definite D call. The V end lost 5 bases, the J end lost 3 bases, and 17 bases lay between the germline ends. This CDR3 has 15 amino acids. CDR1 SGHDT and CDR2 YYEEEE come from the germline V gene. CDR3 sequence (DNA): TGTGCCAGCAGAGTCCGGTACCGATTCGACTATGGCTACACCTTC. Encoded protein: CASRVRYRFDYGYTF. The full variable domain, with the rest looked up from reference TRBV5-6 and TRBJ1-2, is DAGVTQSPTHLIKTRGQQVTLRCSPKSGHDTVSWYQQALGQGPQFIFQYYEEEERQRGNFPDRFSGHQFPNYSSELNVNALLLGDSALYLCASRVRYRFDYGYTFGSGTRLTVV.

A few counts support this clone. The CDR3 DNA follows: TGTGCCACCAGCAGCGGGGGGTTCAAACTGCCGTTTTTT. Its protein product is CATSSGGFKLPFF. The chain uses TRBV15 and TRBJ1-4; tentatively, D is TRBD1 (5 bases). The CDR3 has 13 amino acids. Per germline, CDR1 LNHNV and CDR2 YYDKDF (reference sequence). V was pared by 3 bases and J by 16 bases, with 18 bases between.

The rearrangement uses TRBV19 and TRBJ1-5, with D possibly being TRBD1 (5 bases). Germline V CDR1 and CDR2: LNHDA, SQIVND (reference sequence). V lost 7 bases and J lost 2, with 15 bases in between. This CDR3 has 15 amino acids. CDR3: CASIAGGGGNQPQHF. The CDR3 nucleotides read TGTGCCAGTATCGCCGGAGGAGGGGGCAATCAGCCCCAGCATTTT.

This clone was detected only a few times. The chain employs TRBV9 and TRBJ2-7; 12 bases agree with TRBD2. Germline V lookup: CDR1 SGDLS, CDR2 YYNGEE. This CDR3 has 13 residues. Germline trimming cut 7 bases from V and 3 bases from J; bases unmatched to any gene: 2. CDR3 in amino acids: CASGGLAGYEQYF. The CDR3 DNA is TGTGCCAGCGGGGGACTAGCGGGCTACGAGCAGTACTTC. The full variable domain, rest sourced from reference TRBV9 and TRBJ2-7, is DSGVTQTPKHLITATGQRVTLRCSPRSGDLSVYWYQQSLDQGLQFLIQYYNGEERAKGNILERFSAQQFPDLHSELNLSSLELGDSALYFCASGGLAGYEQYFGPGTRLTVT.

DNA of the CDR3: TGTGCCACCTCGGGACAGCCGCAAGAGACCCAGTACTTC. The encoded protein is CATSGQPQETQYF. The chain is built from TRBV10-3 and TRBJ2-5, with TRBD1 matching 7 bases. V trimming: 10 bases; J trimming: 2 bases; junction bases outside the gene matches: 7. Germline V gene sequence: CDR1 ENHRY, CDR2 SYGVKD. CDR3 length: 13 amino acids.